These T cell receptor beta chains were read from a single sample in a study of beta chain features in type 1 diabetes. The repertoire was sequenced with immunoSEQ multiplex PCR; TCRdb's copy has only in-frame clones and lacks some. The profile covers 350,000 to 450,000 clones, with 14% appearing a single time and under 0.04% taken by the ten largest. Material: naive CD4+ T cells from blood. These receptors were obtained from a man aged 30-40 years in good health. Each CDR3 is given with its conserved first and last residue. The order of the fields is V gene, D gene, J gene, clone size, CDR3 DNA, CDR3 protein. A D gene is named only where the DNA matches it firmly. The size field is filled for only some rows; it gives once, few, many or a size class.

>TRBV4-3|NA|TRBJ2-1|NA
TGCGCCAGCAGCCAAGATCCCCCTAGCTTTGGTGAGCAGTTCTTC
CASSQDPPSFGEQFF
>TRBV4-3|NA|TRBJ2-7|NA
TGCGCCAGCAGCCAAAGGACAGTCTACGAGCAGTACTTC
CASSQRTVYEQYF
>TRBV6-4|TRBD2|TRBJ2-3|few
TGTGCCAGCAGTTTCCAAGGACTAGGAGGCACAGATACGCAGTATTTT
CASSFQGLGGTDTQYF
>TRBV19|NA|TRBJ2-3|NA
TGTGCCAATGCAGCAGATACGCAGTATTTT
CANAADTQYF
>TRBV18|NA|TRBJ1-5|few
TGTGCCAGCTCACCAGGGAGGCACAATCAGCCCCAGCATTTT
CASSPGRHNQPQHF
>TRBV28|NA|TRBJ1-2|NA
TGTGCCAGCAGTCCCATAAGCCATGGCTACACCTTC
CASSPISHGYTF
>TRBV4-1|TRBD2|TRBJ2-3|few
TGCGCCAGCAGCCAAGGCGGACTAGCGTATAGCACAGATACGCAGTATTTT
CASSQGGLAYSTDTQYF
>TRBV7-3|TRBD2|TRBJ2-1|few
TGTGCCAGCAGCCGGGGACTAGCGGGAGTGGGTGAGCAGTTCTTC
CASSRGLAGVGEQFF
>TRBV6-6|NA|TRBJ2-4|NA
TGTGCCAGCAGGCAATCAAACATTCAGTACTTC
CASRQSNIQYF
>TRBV15|NA|TRBJ1-1|NA
TGTGCCACCAGCAGAGATCGAACAGGGACCACTGAAGCTTTCTTT
CATSRDRTGTTEAFF
>TRBV5-1|NA|TRBJ2-3|few
TGCGCCAGCAGCTTGGAAGACTCTGGTGTAAATACGCAGTATTTT
CASSLEDSGVNTQYF
>TRBV10-3|TRBD2|TRBJ2-5|NA
TGTGCCATCAGTGCGCGGGAGCTGGAGACCCAGTACTTC
CAISARELETQYF
>TRBV15|NA|TRBJ1-3|NA
TGTGCCACCAGCAGATCGGCGGGCTCCGTATATTTT
CATSRSAGSVYF
>TRBV29-1|NA|TRBJ1-1|NA
TGCAGCGGAGCGGGGGCCGACACTGAAGCTTTCTTT
CSGAGADTEAFF
>TRBV7-8|NA|TRBJ2-4|NA
TGTGCCAGCAGCCGAAATATCAACACGGGGGCAGCCAAAAACATTCAGTACTTC
CASSRNINTGAAKNIQYF
>TRBV2|NA|TRBJ2-3|NA
TGTGCCAGCAGAATCAATGATAACCAAGCGCAGTATTTT
CASRINDNQAQYF
>TRBV2|NA|TRBJ2-5|few
TGTGCCAGCAGTGAAGCGAATGGGGGGCCGACCCAGTACTTC
CASSEANGGPTQYF
>TRBV5-1|NA|TRBJ2-7|NA
TGCGCCAGCAGCTTGAATGCACAAACCTACGAGCAGTACTTC
CASSLNAQTYEQYF
>TRBV9|NA|TRBJ2-7|NA
TGTGCCAGCAGCGTAGCCGCAGGGGAGTTCTACGAGCAGTACTTC
CASSVAAGEFYEQYF
>TRBV7-9|NA|TRBJ2-1|NA
TGTGCCAGCAGCTTTGTGATCGGGGGGCCCAATGAGCAGTTCTTC
CASSFVIGGPNEQFF
>TRBV2|TRBD1|TRBJ2-1|few
TGTGCCAGCAGTGGACAGGGAAACAATGAGCAGTTCTTC
CASSGQGNNEQFF
>TRBV15|TRBD1|TRBJ2-3|few
TGTGCCACCAGCACACGGGACAGGTACAAAGATACGCAGTATTTT
CATSTRDRYKDTQYF
>TRBV15|NA|TRBJ2-5|few
TGTGCCACCGCTCAGGAGACGGAGACCCAGTACTTC
CATAQETETQYF
>TRBV7-9|NA|TRBJ2-5|few
TGTGCCAGCAGCCCCACGTCTTGGGAAGGGACCCAGTACTTC
CASSPTSWEGTQYF
>TRBV13|NA|TRBJ1-1|few
TGTGCCAGCAGCTTTGGACAGTTGAACACTGAAGCTTTCTTT
CASSFGQLNTEAFF
>TRBV25-1|NA|TRBJ1-4|few
TGTGCCAGCAGTGAATACTCTCTCGGCGGTGAAAAACTGTTTTTT
CASSEYSLGGEKLFF
>TRBV5-4|TRBD2|TRBJ2-1|few
TGTGCCAGCAGCCCAGACGCAGGACAGCGGGGGGGCTGGGAGCAGTTCTTC
CASSPDAGQRGGWEQFF
>TRBV5-6|TRBD1|TRBJ1-1|few
TGTGCCAGCAGCAAAACAGGGGGGAACACTGAAGCTTTCTTT
CASSKTGGNTEAFF
>TRBV4-3|NA|TRBJ2-1|few
TGCGCCAGCAGCCAAGATCGAGAACTCGAGCAGTTCTTC
CASSQDRELEQFF
>TRBV6-5|NA|TRBJ2-3|few
TGTGCCAGCAGTTACGGTGAGCCGACCATGAATACGCAGTATTTT
CASSYGEPTMNTQYF
>TRBV5-1|TRBD1|TRBJ2-1|few
TGCGCCAGCAGCTTGAACAGGGGGTATGAGCAGTTCTTC
CASSLNRGYEQFF
>TRBV30|TRBD1|TRBJ2-2|NA
TGTGCCTGGAGTGGTCAGGGGGCCGGGGAGCTGTTTTTT
CAWSGQGAGELFF
>TRBV11-2|TRBD1|TRBJ2-1|NA
TGTGCCAGCAGCCGGGACAGCTCCTACAATGAGCAGTTCTTC
CASSRDSSYNEQFF
>TRBV13|NA|TRBJ2-3|few
TGTGCCAGCAGCTTAGTTGGGACTCAAGGCACAGATACGCAGTATTTT
CASSLVGTQGTDTQYF
>TRBV7-2|NA|TRBJ2-2|NA
TGTGCCAGCAGCTTAGGCTCCGGGTCCGGGGAGCTGTTTTTT
CASSLGSGSGELFF
>TRBV19|NA|TRBJ1-1|NA
TGTGCCAGTAGTGAACAGGGTCCCGGGGAAGCTTTCTTT
CASSEQGPGEAFF
>TRBV7-2|NA|TRBJ1-5|few
TGTGCCAGCAGCTTAGAGAGATTTCAGCCCCAGCATTTT
CASSLERFQPQHF
>TRBV7-3|TRBD2|TRBJ2-3|few
TGTGCCAGCAGCAAACGTAGCGGGTTTGATACGCAGTATTTT
CASSKRSGFDTQYF
>TRBV9|TRBD1|TRBJ2-7|NA
TGTGCCAGCAGCGTAGGACAGGGGGTCTACGAGCAGTACTTC
CASSVGQGVYEQYF
>TRBV2|TRBD2|TRBJ2-5|few
TGTGCCAGATCTGAAACTAGCGCCGCCGGGACCCAGTACTTC
CARSETSAAGTQYF
>TRBV5-4|NA|TRBJ2-1|few
TGTGCCAGCCAGCCGAAGAGCTCCTACAATGAGCAGTTCTTC
CASQPKSSYNEQFF
>TRBV4-3|NA|TRBJ2-1|NA
TGCGCCAGCAGCTTAACGACTGGTAATGAGCAGTTCTTC
CASSLTTGNEQFF
>TRBV29-1|NA|TRBJ2-2|few
TGCAGCGTTGGGAACAGGGCGAACACCGGGGAGCTGTTTTTT
CSVGNRANTGELFF
>TRBV21-1|NA|TRBJ1-1|NA
TGTGCCTCCCAGACGAACACTGAAGCTTTCTTT
CASQTNTEAFF
>TRBV7-2|TRBD1|TRBJ1-5|few
TGTGCCAGCAGCACCTCACAGGGGAGGAATCAGCCCCAGCATTTT
CASSTSQGRNQPQHF
>TRBV27|NA|TRBJ2-6|few
TGTGCCAGCAGACAGTTCTCTGGGGCCAACGTCCTGACTTTC
CASRQFSGANVLTF
>TRBV29-1|TRBD2|TRBJ2-1|NA
TGCAGCGTTGATATAGGGACTAGCAACAATGAGCAGTTCTTC
CSVDIGTSNNEQFF
>TRBV29-1|NA|TRBJ2-4|few
TGCAGCGTTGAAGTCCGGAACAGGGACGCAGATTTAAACATTCAGTACTTC
CSVEVRNRDADLNIQYF
>TRBV15|NA|TRBJ2-5|many
TGTGCCACCAGCAGACCTCGGGGGGCGGATGGGACCCAGTACTTC
CATSRPRGADGTQYF